A selection of T cell receptor beta chains follows, all from one sample in a study of glioma-infiltrating T cells. TCRdb passed the multiplex PCR reads through MiXCR, listing each CDR3 protein once. The table has about 200,000 distinct CDR3 sequences, about 32% seen once; the top ten hold 20% to 25%. What was sequenced was glioma tissue, nonneoplastic brain tissue, or PBMCs (not recorded which). The origin of the receptors is a human donor with low-grade glioma or glioblastoma, undergoing nonglioma brain surgery, or in good health (not recorded which). Both conserved end residues are part of each CDR3. Fields, in order: CDR3 DNA, CDR3 protein, D gene, J gene, clone size, V gene. The D gene is left open where the match is weak. A row's size may be missing; if present it is once, few, many or a size class.

TGCGCCAGCAGCCAAGGGGAGGGATTGACGGGGTTCCAAGAGACCCAGTACTTC | CASSQGEGLTGFQETQYF | TRBD2 | TRBJ2-5 | . | TRBV4-1
TGTGCCAGTAGTACCCGGACTAGCAGACCCTACGAGCAGTACTTC | CASSTRTSRPYEQYF | TRBD2 | TRBJ2-7 | many | TRBV19
TGTGCCAGCAGTTACACAGATACGCAGTATTTT | CASSYTDTQYF | . | TRBJ2-3 | many | TRBV7-2
TGTGCCAGCAGTCCGAAACGCCAAGAGACCCAGTACTTC | CASSPKRQETQYF | . | TRBJ2-5 | . | TRBV28
TGCAGTGCTAGTCACGGGGGGGTCTCCTACGAGCAGTACTTC | CSASHGGVSYEQYF | TRBD2 | TRBJ2-7 | many | TRBV20-1
TGTGCCACCTCGACTAGCGGGAGAGGGAATGAGCAGTTCTTC | CATSTSGRGNEQFF | TRBD2 | TRBJ2-1 | few | TRBV10-3
TGCAGTGCTAGTGATCCCTGGGTCTATGGCTACACCTTC | CSASDPWVYGYTF | . | TRBJ1-2 | . | TRBV20-1
TGCAGCGTTGCCCCCGACGGCACAGATACGCAGTATTTT | CSVAPDGTDTQYF | . | TRBJ2-3 | once | TRBV29-1
TGCAGCGTCAATGGACAAGCAACAGATACGCAGTATTTT | CSVNGQATDTQYF | . | TRBJ2-3 | few | TRBV29-1
TGTGCCAGCATCTATCGGACAGGGGCGTATCGTGGCTACACCTTC | CASIYRTGAYRGYTF | TRBD1 | TRBJ1-2 | . | TRBV3-1
TGTGCCAGCAGCTTCCCCGGACTAGCGGGAAAGCTCACAGATACGCAGTATTTT | CASSFPGLAGKLTDTQYF | TRBD2 | TRBJ2-3 | few | TRBV5-4
TGTGCCAGCAGCTTACTCGAGACCGTAATGGTTGGCTACACCTTC | CASSLLETVMVGYTF | . | TRBJ1-2 | many | TRBV7-9
TGTGCCAGCACCCTTGTTGGGAGGACGTCGAACACCGGGGAGCTGTTTTTT | CASTLVGRTSNTGELFF | . | TRBJ2-2 | . | TRBV7-9
TGTGCCGCGTCGCCCGGACAATTCAATCAGCCCCAGCATTTT | CAASPGQFNQPQHF | . | TRBJ1-5 | many | TRBV10-3
TGTGCCAGCAGTGACAGCGGGAGAGAGACCCAGTACTTC | CASSDSGRETQYF | TRBD2 | TRBJ2-5 | many | TRBV28
TGTGCCGGCAGCTTACCCGGGCAGCCCCAGCATTTT | CAGSLPGQPQHF | . | TRBJ1-5 | once | TRBV6-1
TGTGCCATCAGTGCTCTAGGTACGCGGTATTTT | CAISALGTRYF | . | TRBJ2-3 | . | TRBV10-3
TGTGCCAGCAGGGGCGTAAGGGACGAGCAGTACTTC | CASRGVRDEQYF | . | TRBJ2-7 | many | TRBV4-2
TGTGCCAGCAGCTTAACCGGGACGGCGAACACTGAAGCTTTCTTT | CASSLTGTANTEAFF | . | TRBJ1-1 | many | TRBV7-2
TGCGGACTGGATGGGGGGGTAGTGGGATCACCCCTCCACTTT | CGLDGGVVGSPLHF | . | TRBJ1-6 | many | TRBV20-1
TGTGCCAGCAGTTACTCGAGTCTAGCGCTGGGTTACGAGCAGTACTTC | CASSYSSLALGYEQYF | . | TRBJ2-7 | many | TRBV6-5
TGTGCCAGCAGTTTGGCGGATCAGCCCCAGCATTTT | CASSLADQPQHF | . | TRBJ1-5 | many | TRBV28
TGCGCCAGCAGCCAGACCGTTCCGGGACAAACCTCTGGGGCCAACGTCCTGACTTTC | CASSQTVPGQTSGANVLTF | . | TRBJ2-6 | few | TRBV4-3
TGTGCCAACCGTCTCGGACTCCCATATAATTCACCCCTCCACTTT | CANRLGLPYNSPLHF | . | TRBJ1-6 | few | TRBV19